This T cell receptor (beta chain) was retrieved from a study of CD8+CD57+ T cells in acquired aplastic anemia. Whole-study findings and limits: In common between the patients and the controls were around 29 CD8+ CDR3 sequences.

The CDR3 covers 13 residues. The V and J ends lost 2 bases and 14 bases respectively, with 16 bases between them. Germline V CDR1 and CDR2: WSHSY, SAAADI. Before being chosen for sequencing, patients had shown CD8+CD57+ cell expansion by flow cytometry. The diagnosis in all patients was severe acquired aplastic anemia. When blood sampling took place, the patients had received no therapy. Genomic DNA served as template for TCR beta VDJ and CDR3 profiling. Each CDR3 protein gets one entry after TCRdb re-called the reads with MiXCR. The table lists 250,000 or so distinct CDR3 sequences, around 43% of them singletons, with 6.5% to 8% in the top ten. Concerning this clonotype: Antigen specificity is unknown.

The TCR comes from a human donor with aplastic anemia. Sequences were obtained from sorted CD4+, CD8+, or CD8+CD57+ T cells (not recorded which) from PBMCs. The rearrangement links TRBV10-2 to TRBJ1-5; D is uncertain. In DNA form, the CDR3 reads TGCGCCAGCAGTGAGACCGTAGGGAGCTACGAGCATTTT. Its translation is CASSETVGSYEHF.